The present TCR beta chain was sequenced within a study of T cell repertoires in cytomegalovirus infection. Overall study context: Indications came from public TCR beta signatures; they pointed to CMV infection and to a matching HLA type. General observations from the study: Ex vivo responses were dominated by HLA-C-restricted CMV-specific TCR beta clonotypes.

TCRdb re-derived calls from the reads in MiXCR, one entry per CDR3 protein. Here the sample spans about 920,000 distinct CDR3 sequences, 30% to 40% being singletons. This clonotype was seen a few times. Its antigen is not identified. Sequenced here: cultured CD8+ T cells from PBMCs, sampled from culture after CMV antigen stimulation. This TCR was recovered from a human donor in good health (CMV status not recorded). Some clones in this sample may be carry-over from other donors' samples.

The CDR3 nucleotides are TGTGCCAGCAGTTTCGGGAATCGGGACGCAGAAGCTTTCTTT. Its protein product is CASSFGNRDAEAFF. The chain recombines TRBV12-3 or TRBV12-4 with TRBJ1-1, with a weak D call TRBD1 (5 bases). Trimming removed 3 bases at V and 8 bases at J, with 16 bases between. This CDR3 spans 14 amino acids.